These 30 T cell receptor beta chains share one sample of origin, sequenced in a study of graft-versus-host responses after intestinal transplantation. Intraepithelial lymphocytes and lamina propria lymphocytes were released through processing of graft tissue. Assay: immunoSEQ multiplex PCR; the TCRdb copy retains only in-frame clones and omits some. The table includes some 15,000 clones, about two thirds detected once. Sequenced material: ileum tissue, taken approximately 780 days after intestinal transplantation. These receptors were obtained from a human patient who received an intestinal transplant, so some T cells may come from the graft donor.

The V and J genes are TRBV28 and TRBJ2-5; D may correspond to TRBD1 or TRBD2 (6 bases each). Germline values: CDR1 MDHEN, CDR2 SYDVKM. V gave up 5 bases and J gave up 7 bases, with 20 bases separating them. This CDR3 is built from 15 residues. The CDR3 nucleotides read TGTGCCAGCAGTAGCCTGACAGGAGGGGTGGGGACCCAGTACTTC. Translating gives CASSSLTGGVGTQYF.

The rearrangement links TRBV27 to TRBJ2-7; 9 bases are shared with TRBD2. Losses at the gene ends were 2 bases for V and 4 bases for J; bases not matched to a gene: 0. The CDR3 is made up of 13 amino acids. Per the germline V gene, CDR1 is MNHEY and CDR2 is SMNVEV (reference sequence). In nucleotides, the CDR3 is TGTGCCAGCAGTTTACTAGCGGGGTACGAGCAGTACTTC. Translating gives CASSLLAGYEQYF.

The CDR3 DNA reads as TGCAGCGGCCAGCCAGCGGGGGCTGGGGATACGCAGTATTTT. Translated: CSGQPAGAGDTQYF. The rearrangement uses TRBV29-1 and TRBJ2-3, with 8 nucleotides matching TRBD2. This CDR3 spans 14 amino acids. Per the germline V gene, CDR1 is SQVTM and CDR2 is ANQGSEA. V shed 7 bases, J shed 6 bases, and the junction held 12 bases outside the gene matches.

This sequence joins TRBV30 and TRBJ1-5; tentative D call: TRBD1 (6 bases). Germline-derived CDR1 and CDR2 are GTSNPN and SVGIG (reference sequence). The CDR3 is made up of 14 amino acids. V lost 5 bases and J 0 bases, leaving 11 bases between the germline ends. CDR3 nucleotides: TGTGCCTGGGACCCGGGACATAGCAATCAGCCCCAGCATTTT. It codes for CAWDPGHSNQPQHF.

The rearrangement joins TRBV6-5 to TRBJ2-3; 7 bases fit TRBD1. V shed 6 bases, J shed 8 bases, and the junction held 8 bases outside the gene matches. Germline CDR1 is MNHEY and CDR2 is SVGAGI. The CDR3 has 13 residues. CDR3 bases: TGTGCCAGCAGCCTGACAGGGCTTGGTACGCAGTATTTT. Amino acid sequence: CASSLTGLGTQYF.

The rearrangement uses TRBV7-8 and TRBJ1-1; tentative D call: TRBD1 (6 bases). In germline, CDR1 is SGHVS, CDR2 FQNEAQ. V lost 8 bases, J lost 1 base, and 8 bases lay in between. This CDR3 region has 12 residues. DNA of the CDR3: TGTGCCAGCGGACAGTCGAACACTGAAGCTTTCTTT. As protein: CASGQSNTEAFF.

This sequence joins TRBV30 and TRBJ2-7; D gene uncertain. The CDR3 loop spans 12 amino acids. CDR1 GTSNPN and CDR2 SVGIG come from the germline V gene (reference sequence). V lost 3 bases and J lost 6, with 12 bases in between. CDR3 in DNA: TGTGCCTGGAGCCCCCCGTGGAGCGAGCAGTACTTC. This gives the protein CAWSPPWSEQYF.

The chain couples TRBV6-6 to TRBJ1-5; the D gene is possibly TRBD1 (6 bases). There are 16 residues in the CDR3. Trimming took off 6 bases at V and 4 bases at J, with 19 bases between the two ends. Germline lookup yields CDR1 MNHNY and CDR2 SVGAGI (reference sequence). The CDR3 DNA follows: TGTGCCAGCAGCTCACACGCCGGGACACAGAATCAGCCCCAGCATTTT. The encoded protein is CASSSHAGTQNQPQHF.

In its sample, this clone ranks as medium-sized. V is TRBV18 and J is TRBJ1-2; maybe TRBD1 (5 bases). Per the germline V gene, CDR1 is KGHSH and CDR2 is LQKENI. This CDR3 spans 14 amino acids. Between the trimmed V and J ends, which lost 2 bases and 6 bases, there was a span of 13 bases. CDR3 coding DNA: TGTGCCAGCTCACCATTCGTTCAGGGCGATGGCTACACCTTC. Encoded protein: CASSPFVQGDGYTF.

The chain joins TRBV30 to TRBJ2-2; 9 bases fit TRBD2. Germline V CDR1 and CDR2: GTSNPN, SVGIG (reference sequence). Trimming cost V 1 base and J 6 bases; bases outside gene matches: 9. This CDR3 comprises 16 residues. CDR3 residues: CAWSASGTSNPGELFF. In DNA form, the CDR3 reads TGTGCCTGGAGTGCTTCTGGGACTAGCAATCCCGGGGAGCTGTTTTTT. The whole variable domain, remainder taken from reference TRBV30 and TRBJ2-2, is SQTIHQWPATLVQPVGSPLSLECTVEGTSNPNLYWYRQAAGRGLQLLFYSVGIGQISSEVPQNLSASRPQDRQFILSSKKLLLSDSGFYLCAWSASGTSNPGELFFGEGSRLTVL.

In its sample, this clone was seen a few times. The chain couples TRBV19 to TRBJ1-4; possibly TRBD1 for D (5 bases). V was clipped by 6 bases and J by 8 bases, with 22 bases between them. The CDR3 contains 16 residues. Germline values: CDR1 LNHDA, CDR2 SQIVND (reference sequence). For the CDR3, the DNA is TGTGCCAGTAGGGACATATCAAGGAGGCGGGGAGAAAAACTGTTTTTT. Amino acids: CASRDISRRRGEKLFF.

CDR3: CASSLAVSGHYEQYF. In DNA form, the CDR3 reads TGTGCCAGCAGCTTAGCGGTTAGCGGCCACTACGAGCAGTACTTC. V and J are TRBV7-2 and TRBJ2-7, with D possibly TRBD2 on 6 matching bases. V was pared by 0 bases and J by 3 bases, with 12 bases between. The CDR3 length is 15 residues. Germline loops: CDR1 SGHTA, CDR2 FQGNSA.

The rearrangement uses TRBV4-1 and TRBJ2-3, with 11 bases matching TRBD2. The J segment lost 0 bases and the V segment lost 2 bases, leaving 10 bases of the junction unmatched. The CDR3 contains 19 residues. In germline, CDR1 is MGHRA, CDR2 YSYEKL. CDR3 protein: CASSQLVASGRRSTDTQYF. Written as DNA, the CDR3 is TGCGCCAGCAGCCAATTGGTGGCTAGCGGGAGGAGGAGCACAGATACGCAGTATTTT.

The genes are TRBV5-8 and TRBJ2-7; D is unclear. Germline loops: CDR1 SGHTS, CDR2 YDEGEE. Deletions cut 5 bases from V and 6 bases from J, with 9 bases between. The CDR3 is 11 amino acids. The CDR3 sequence is CASSQLFEQYF. The CDR3 DNA is TGTGCCAGCAGTCAGCTGTTCGAGCAGTACTTC.

The chain is built from TRBV18 and TRBJ2-7, with 7 bases identical to TRBD2. J gave up 0 bases and V 6 bases, and 2 bases lay outside the gene matches. CDR3 length: 13 residues. Germline loops: CDR1 KGHSH, CDR2 LQKENI. The DNA for the CDR3 is TGTGCCAGCTCGGGCGGGAGCTCCTACGAGCAGTACTTC. This encodes CASSGGSSYEQYF.

The rearrangement uses TRBV5-1 and TRBJ2-2; D ambiguous. In germline, CDR1 is SGHRS, CDR2 YFSETQ. The CDR3 contains 14 residues. Trimming took off 0 bases at V and 0 bases at J, with 3 bases between the two ends. This CDR3 is CASSLAPNTGELFF. CDR3 DNA sequence: TGCGCCAGCAGCTTGGCGCCGAACACCGGGGAGCTGTTTTTT.

The chain is built from TRBV10-1 and TRBJ2-7; possible D gene TRBD2, 7 bases. This CDR3 is built from 13 residues. The V end lost 0 bases, the J end lost 10 bases, and 13 bases lay between the germline ends. The germline V gene has CDR1 WNHNN and CDR2 SYGVQD (reference sequence). CDR3 nucleotides: TGCGCCAGCAGTGAGTCTCGCGGGGGCAGACAGTACTTC. Translation gives CASSESRGGRQYF.

This clone occurred once. The genes are TRBV11-3 and TRBJ2-1, with D unresolved. CDR1 is SGHNT, CDR2 YENEEA, per germline. CDR3 length: 13 amino acids. V was cut by 5 bases and J by 5 bases, with 10 bases left in between. In DNA, the CDR3 is TGTGCCAGCAGCGGGGTGGGGAACAATGAGCAGTTCTTC. The encoded protein is CASSGVGNNEQFF.

This clone appeared once. V gene TRBV7-2 combines with J gene TRBJ2-1; no clear D gene. This CDR3 has 14 amino acids. V was clipped by 5 bases and J by 10 bases, with 18 bases between them. Germline CDR1 is SGHTA and CDR2 is FQGNSA. The CDR3 DNA reads as TGTGCCAGCAGCACGAACCCTCTAGTTACGGAGCAGTTCTTC. Protein: CASSTNPLVTEQFF.

The chain recombines TRBV7-2 with TRBJ1-5, with 10 bases lining up with TRBD1. The germline CDR1 and CDR2 sequences are SGHTA and FQGNSA. This CDR3 is built from 18 residues. The ends lost 5 bases at V and 0 bases at J; junction bases unmatched: 10. CDR3 coding DNA: TGTGCCAGCAGCCACTCGGACAGGGGGGCAAATAGCAATCAGCCCCAGCATTTT. It encodes CASSHSDRGANSNQPQHF.

This sequence joins TRBV5-4 and TRBJ2-3; 7 bases line up with TRBD1. The CDR3 totals 14 residues. V dropped 2 bases and J dropped 7; count of bases not matched to a gene: 7. The V gene's germline CDR1 is SGHNT and CDR2 YYREEE (reference sequence). For the CDR3, the DNA is TGTGCCAGCAGCTTAGGAACAGGGGTCCATACGCAGTATTTT. Its translation is CASSLGTGVHTQYF.

The chain has TRBV11-3 and TRBJ2-7, with 8 nucleotides matching TRBD1. V shed 1 base, J shed 6 bases, and the junction held 5 bases outside the gene matches. There are 14 residues in the CDR3. Per the germline V gene, CDR1 is SGHNT and CDR2 is YENEEA. CDR3 sequence: CASSLGQGAREQYF. For the CDR3, the DNA is TGTGCCAGCAGCTTAGGTCAGGGGGCTCGCGAGCAGTACTTC.

This chain links TRBV5-4 with TRBJ1-2; 7 bases are shared with TRBD1. The germline CDR1 and CDR2 sequences are SGHNT and YYREEE (reference sequence). The V segment lost 6 bases and the J segment 6 bases; nucleotides outside the gene matches: 14. The CDR3 runs to 15 residues. DNA of the CDR3: TGTGCCAGCACCCTTGGTAACAGGGGAGGTGATGGCTACACCTTC. Translation gives CASTLGNRGGDGYTF.

The rearrangement joins TRBV4-1 to TRBJ1-4; the D is unclear. The V end was cut by 1 base, the J end by 7 bases, with 10 bases between. CDR1 is MGHRA, CDR2 YSYEKL, per germline. This CDR3 has 14 residues. Here the CDR3 reads CASSQGGDAEKLFF. The CDR3 coding sequence is TGCGCCAGCAGCCAAGGAGGAGACGCTGAAAAACTGTTTTTT.

The J gene is TRBJ2-1, the V gene TRBV10-1; D is tentatively TRBD1 or TRBD2 (5 bases each). The CDR3 length is 15 residues. V was cut by 0 bases and J by 7 bases, with 13 bases left in between. Germline V gives CDR1 WNHNN, CDR2 SYGVQD (reference sequence). Here the CDR3 reads CASSESLWGRNEQFF. The CDR3 DNA reads TGCGCCAGCAGTGAGTCGTTGTGGGGGAGAAATGAGCAGTTCTTC.

This clone is medium-sized in the sample. This sequence joins TRBV28 and TRBJ1-5; D ambiguous. The V end was cut by 7 bases, the J end by 9 bases, with 19 bases between. From germline, CDR1 is MDHEN and CDR2 SYDVKM. The CDR3 has 14 amino acids. The CDR3 nucleotides read TGTGCCAGCAATGAGCAGTGGGCAAATTGGCCCCAGCATTTT. Residues: CASNEQWANWPQHF.

The chain joins TRBV5-6 to TRBJ2-5; 9 bases align to TRBD1. The end of the DNA is better explained by TRBJ2-7, so the J call may be wrong. Germline assignment: CDR1 SGHDT and CDR2 YYEEEE. The CDR3 is 14 residues long. The chain's CDR3 is CASRSPGQGYEQYF. The CDR3 nucleotides read TGTGCCAGCAGATCTCCGGGACAGGGCTACGAGCAGTACTTC.

In the case of this clone: This CDR3 is also generated by other DNA sequences in the sample. The genes are TRBV29-1 and TRBJ1-2; D remains unclear. CDR1 is SQVTM and CDR2 is ANQGSEA in the germline V gene. The CDR3 totals 11 residues. Trimming removed 4 bases from V and 6 bases from J, with 9 bases in between. CDR3: CSVAYSDGYTF. The CDR3 region has the DNA TGCAGCGTTGCGTATAGTGATGGCTACACCTTC.

This chain links TRBV28 with TRBJ2-7; D assignment may be TRBD1 or TRBD2 (6 bases each). V was pared by 6 bases and J by 3 bases, with 15 bases between. The V gene's germline CDR1 is MDHEN and CDR2 SYDVKM. This CDR3 region has 14 residues. The CDR3, as DNA: TGTGCCAGCAGCCCCGGGGGCTCCATCTACGAGCAGTACTTC. Encoded protein: CASSPGGSIYEQYF. The variable domain in full, completed from reference TRBV28 and TRBJ2-7, reads DVKVTQSSRYLVKRTGEKVFLECVQDMDHENMFWYRQDPGLGLRLIYFSYDVKMKEKGDIPEGYSVSREKKERFSLILESASTNQTSMYLCASSPGGSIYEQYFGPGTRLTVT.

This clone was seen a handful of times. V and J are TRBV27 and TRBJ1-5; TRBD1 matches 8 bases. The CDR3 is made up of 16 amino acids. J was trimmed by 6 bases and V by 2 bases; bases with no gene match: 9. Germline V gene sequence: CDR1 MNHEY, CDR2 SMNVEV (reference sequence). CDR3 residues: CASSLVGTGGSQPQHF. The CDR3 bases are TGTGCCAGCAGTTTAGTAGGAACAGGGGGTAGTCAGCCCCAGCATTTT.